These 11 T cell receptor beta chains were all obtained from the same sample, sequenced in a study of T-cell memory formation after mild COVID-19. MiXCR was run by TCRdb on the 5' RACE reads, yielding one entry per CDR3 protein. The sample comprises over 350,000 distinct CDR3 sequences, about 24% of which are singletons, and 7% to 9.5% rests with the top ten. The sequencing sample was made of PBMCs or a T cell subset sorted from them (not recorded which). Receptors were obtained from an adult woman who had mild COVID-19 (a few samples of this study predate the infection). Cell type and time point are not known.

This clonotype appeared a single time. The chain links TRBV19 to TRBJ1-5, with D unclear. Germline CDR1 reads LNHDA; CDR2 reads SQIVND (reference sequence). V was trimmed by 4 bases and J by 7 bases, leaving 14 bases between them. The CDR3 totals 14 residues. Here the CDR3 DNA reads TGTGCCAGTAGTAGAGGTTCGGGCCAGCAGCCCCAGCATTTT. Encoded protein: CASSRGSGQQPQHF. Drawing the rest from reference TRBV19 and TRBJ1-5, the complete variable domain is DGGITQSPKYLFRKEGQNVTLSCEQNLNHDAMYWYRQDPGQGLRLIYYSQIVNDFQKGDIAEGYSVSREKKESFPLTVTSAQKNPTAFYLCASSRGSGQQPQHFGDGTRLSIL.

This rearrangement joins TRBV3-1 to TRBJ2-5, with D unresolved. V lost 0 bases, J lost 5 bases, and 7 bases lay in between. The germline gives CDR1 LGHDT, CDR2 YNNKEL (reference sequence). This CDR3 region has 13 residues. The CDR3 DNA follows: TGTGCCAGCAGCCAAGATCGCCGGGAGACCCAGTACTTC. Its translation: CASSQDRRETQYF.

The chain uses TRBV7-2 and TRBJ2-5; D gene uncertain. The CDR3 is 13 residues long. The V gene lost 5 bases and the J gene lost 4 bases, with 11 bases spanning the gap. CDR1 SGHTA and CDR2 FQGNSA come from the germline V gene. CDR3 amino acids: CASSVIWGETQYF. The CDR3, as DNA: TGTGCCAGCAGCGTGATCTGGGGAGAGACCCAGTACTTC.

The V gene is TRBV5-1, the J gene TRBJ1-6, with TRBD1 matching 9 bases. V was clipped by 3 bases and J by 5 bases; unmatched bases: 3. This CDR3 has 15 amino acids. Per the germline V gene, CDR1 is SGHRS and CDR2 is YFSETQ. CDR3 region: CASSSTGGHNSPLHF. The CDR3 DNA reads TGCGCCAGCAGCTCAACAGGGGGCCATAATTCACCCCTCCACTTT.

The chain is built from TRBV11-2 and TRBJ2-1, with D possibly TRBD2 on 6 matching bases. Germline assignment: CDR1 SGHAT and CDR2 FQNNGV. The length of the CDR3 is 17 residues. V gave up 2 bases and J gave up 0 bases, with 14 bases separating them. CDR3: CASSLRGTGSSYNEQFF. The CDR3 DNA reads as TGTGCCAGCAGCTTACGGGGGACCGGGAGCTCCTACAATGAGCAGTTCTTC.

The chain uses TRBV3-1 and TRBJ2-5; tentative D call: TRBD1 (6 bases). Trimming left V 0 bases short and J 3 bases short, with 14 bases between. Germline CDR1 reads LGHDT; CDR2 reads YNNKEL (reference sequence). The CDR3 consists of 16 residues. This CDR3 is CASSQEGGGREETQYF. The CDR3 DNA is TGTGCCAGCAGCCAAGAGGGTGGGGGCAGGGAAGAGACCCAGTACTTC.

For this clonotype: A much more abundant neighbour one base away suggests this may be a read error. This chain joins TRBV24-1 and TRBJ2-3, with TRBD1 as a possible D gene (6 bases). The CDR3 runs to 16 residues. Germline assignment: CDR1 KGHDR and CDR2 SFDVKD. This CDR3 is CDTSAPNREYTDTQYF. As DNA, the CDR3 is TGTGACACCAGCGCGCCGAACAGGGAATACACAGATACGCAGTATTTT.

This sequence joins TRBV14 and TRBJ2-1, with 7 bases that match TRBD1. Germline-derived CDR1 and CDR2 are SGHDN and FVKESK. The CDR3 loop spans 13 amino acids. V lost 1 base, J lost 15 bases, and 9 bases stayed unmatched. CDR3 bases: TGTGCCAGCAGCCAAGCATTAGGGACAGAGGGGTTCTTC. Protein sequence: CASSQALGTEGFF. The whole variable domain, filled in from reference TRBV14 and TRBJ2-1, reads EAGVTQFPSHSVIEKGQTVTLRCDPISGHDNLYWYRRVMGKEIKFLLHFVKESKQDESGMPNNRFLAERTGGTYSTLKVQPAELEDSGVYFCASSQALGTEGFFGPGTRLTVL.

The CDR3, as DNA: TGTGCCAGCAGTTACCCCCAACGGAGCGGTGAGCAGTTCTTC. It encodes CASSYPQRSGEQFF. The chain combines TRBV6-6 with TRBJ2-1; D is perhaps TRBD2 (5 bases). With 2 bases removed from V and 9 bases from J, the gap between germline ends came to 14 bases. The length of the CDR3 is 14 residues. CDR1 and CDR2 from the germline V gene are MNHNY and SVGAGI (reference sequence).

The chain is built from TRBV11-2 and TRBJ2-7, with no clear D. This CDR3 is 15 amino acids long. The germline V gene encodes CDR1 SGHAT and CDR2 FQNNGV. The germline V and J ends were trimmed by 3 bases and 3 bases, with 15 bases remaining between them. For the CDR3, the DNA is TGTGCCAGCAGCTTTTCAGGAATGGCCCTCTACGAGCAGTACTTC. It encodes CASSFSGMALYEQYF.

The rearrangement links TRBV11-3 to TRBJ2-3, with 11 bases that match TRBD2. The V and J ends lost 5 bases and 5 bases, in that order; junction bases with no gene match: 3. Germline CDR1 reads SGHNT; CDR2 reads YENEEA. The CDR3 is made up of 14 amino acids. Written as DNA, the CDR3 is TGTGCCAGCAGCCGAGGACTAGCGGGAGATACGCAGTATTTT. It yields the protein CASSRGLAGDTQYF.